The 21 T cell receptor beta chains in this list originate from one sample, sequenced in a study of control samples from healthy donors and cancer patients. Clones were sequenced by immunoSEQ multiplex PCR, and TCRdb holds only the in-frame ones, with some missing. The sample holds about 140,000 clones, around 88% seen once. Specimen: blood. The receptors were sampled from a man aged 18-30 years in good health.

The chain is built from TRBV7-3 and TRBJ2-2; 10 nucleotides line up with TRBD1. V lost 4 bases, J lost 10 bases, and 6 bases stayed unmatched. This CDR3 has 14 amino acids. Germline CDR1 SGHTA, CDR2 FQGTGA. DNA of the CDR3: TGTGCCAGCAGCTCCGGGACAGGGGCTGAGGAGCTGTTTTTT. Protein product: CASSSGTGAEELFF.

This chain links TRBV15 with TRBJ1-1; D gene unclear. Trimming removed 0 bases from V and 7 bases from J, with 6 bases in between. The CDR3 sequence is 12 residues long. From germline, CDR1 is LNHNV and CDR2 YYDKDF (reference sequence). The CDR3 sequence: CATSRDTGEAFF. CDR3 coding DNA: TGTGCCACCAGCAGAGATACGGGTGAAGCTTTCTTT.

The V gene is TRBV6-2 or TRBV6-3, the J gene TRBJ1-3; D call uncertain. The germline gives CDR1 MNHEY, CDR2 SVGEGT. Trimming took 0 bases from V and 0 from J, leaving 3 bases between them. The CDR3 is 14 amino acids. For the CDR3, the DNA is TGTGCCAGCAGTTACTCGGTCTCTGGAAACACCATATATTTT. Its translation: CASSYSVSGNTIYF.

The V and J genes are TRBV5-1 and TRBJ2-1, with D hard to call. The germline gives CDR1 SGHRS, CDR2 YFSETQ. The CDR3 is made up of 13 amino acids. V lost 1 base to trimming and J lost 5 bases, with 7 bases between them. In DNA form, the CDR3 reads TGCGCCAGCAGCTTGAGTGACAACAATGAGCAGTTCTTC. Its translation: CASSLSDNNEQFF.

The chain employs TRBV9 and TRBJ2-3; 10 nucleotides line up with TRBD2. From germline, CDR1 is SGDLS and CDR2 YYNGEE. CDR3 length equals 17 residues. Germline trimming cut 4 bases from V and 2 bases from J; bases unmatched to any gene: 10. CDR3 sequence reads: CASSPSGGKMTTDTQYF. The CDR3 coding sequence is TGTGCCAGCAGCCCTAGCGGGGGCAAAATGACCACAGATACGCAGTATTTT.

This sequence joins TRBV30 and TRBJ2-6, with D tentatively TRBD1 or TRBD2 (5 bases each). Germline CDR1 and CDR2: GTSNPN and SVGIG (reference sequence). Trimming took 1 base from V and 4 from J, leaving 11 bases between them. The CDR3 runs to 15 residues. CDR3 in amino acids: CAWSAGRWGANVLTF. The CDR3 nucleotides are TGTGCCTGGAGTGCGGGACGCTGGGGGGCCAACGTCCTGACTTTC.

The chain couples TRBV5-1 to TRBJ1-2; D might be TRBD1 (6 bases). CDR3 length equals 14 residues. Between the trimmed V and J ends, which lost 0 bases and 8 bases, there was a span of 14 bases. Germline assignment: CDR1 SGHRS and CDR2 YFSETQ. CDR3 protein: CASSLDPGAGGYTF. DNA for the CDR3: TGCGCCAGCAGCTTGGACCCGGGGGCAGGCGGCTACACCTTC.

Worth noting for this clone: At one end the junction does not follow the germline gene, possibly because of a read error. The chain carries TRBV3-1 (or the pseudogene TRBV3-2) and TRBJ1-4; 7 nucleotides agree with TRBD1. Germline V lookup: CDR1 LGHDT, CDR2 YNNKEL (reference sequence). CDR3 length equals 16 residues. CDR3 residues: CASSQVSPLDRKNLFF. In DNA form, the CDR3 reads TGTGCCAGCAGCCAAGTATCTCCTTTGGACAGGAAAAACCTGTTTTTT.

In this sample, this clone turned up once. The J gene is TRBJ1-5, the V gene TRBV6-5, with D possibly matching TRBD1 (5 bases). Germline CDR1 MNHEY, CDR2 SVGAGI. The V end lost 6 bases, the J end lost 9 bases, and 9 bases lay between the germline ends. The CDR3 is 11 amino acids. CDR3 in amino acids: CASRGLGPQHF. The DNA for the CDR3 is TGTGCCAGCAGGGGGCTCGGGCCCCAGCATTTT.

The J gene is TRBJ1-3, the V gene TRBV21-1. TRBV21-1 is reported as a pseudogene. The CDR3 has 15 residues. CDR3 nucleotide sequence: TGTGCCAGCAGCACCACCGGGCCCTCCAGAAACACCATATATTTT. Translating it yields CASSTTGPSRNTIYF.

The chain combines TRBV5-1 with TRBJ2-7, with D maybe TRBD1 (5 bases). Germline CDR1 reads SGHRS; CDR2 reads YFSETQ. V lost 0 bases, J lost 2 bases, and 12 bases lay in between. The CDR3 length is 15 residues. As DNA, the CDR3 is TGCGCCAGCAGCTTGGCCATGGCAGGGCCCTACGAGCAGTACTTC. Its translation is CASSLAMAGPYEQYF.

This chain links TRBV15 with TRBJ1-5, with D hard to call. The CDR3 consists of 14 residues. Germline V gene sequence: CDR1 LNHNV, CDR2 YYDKDF (reference sequence). V was pared by 6 bases and J by 1 base, with 10 bases between. The CDR3 coding sequence is TGTGCCACCAGTTCCCGCTACAGCAATCAGCCCCAGCATTTT. This codes for CATSSRYSNQPQHF. Variable domain in full (rest from reference TRBV15 and TRBJ1-5): DAMVIQNPRYQVTQFGKPVTLSCSQTLNHNVMYWYQQKSSQAPKLLFHYYDKDFNNEADTPDNFQSRRPNTSFCFLDIRSPGLGDTAMYLCATSSRYSNQPQHFGDGTRLSIL.

The chain has TRBV27 and TRBJ1-1; the D is unclear. V was pared by 3 bases and J by 0 bases, with 8 bases between. Germline CDR1 reads MNHEY; CDR2 reads SMNVEV (reference sequence). CDR3 size: 14 residues. The CDR3 DNA follows: TGTGCCAGCAGTTTCAACGGCTTGAACACTGAAGCTTTCTTT. Translated: CASSFNGLNTEAFF.

This clone has a handful of counts. This sequence joins TRBV11-2 and TRBJ2-7, with 9 positions matching TRBD1. J was trimmed by 2 bases and V by 5 bases; bases with no gene match: 1. Per germline, CDR1 SGHAT and CDR2 FQNNGV. The CDR3 has 13 amino acids. The CDR3 is CASSRDRAYEQYF. The DNA for the CDR3 is TGTGCCAGCAGCCGGGACAGGGCCTACGAGCAGTACTTC.

The genes are TRBV11-2 and TRBJ2-3; TRBD1 agrees at 9 bases. The V gene's germline CDR1 is SGHAT and CDR2 FQNNGV. The CDR3 loop spans 15 amino acids. V lost 3 bases, J lost 0 bases, and 1 base stayed unmatched. The CDR3 sequence is CASSLTGGSTDTQYF. In DNA, the CDR3 is TGTGCCAGCAGCTTGACAGGGGGTAGCACAGATACGCAGTATTTT. The variable domain in full, with the rest retrieved from reference TRBV11-2 and TRBJ2-3, is EAGVAQSPRYKIIEKRQSVAFWCNPISGHATLYWYQQILGQGPKLLIQFQNNGVVDDSQLPKDRFSAERLKGVDSTLKIQPAKLEDSAVYLCASSLTGGSTDTQYFGPGTRLTVL.

The chain uses TRBV20-1 and TRBJ2-1, with D possibly being TRBD1 or TRBD2 (5 bases each). Between the trimmed V and J ends, which lost 4 bases and 9 bases, there was a span of 10 bases. CDR1 and CDR2 from the germline V gene are DFQATT and SNEGSKA (reference sequence). The CDR3 is 11 residues long. CDR3 residues: CSATGGGEQFF. CDR3 bases: TGCAGTGCTACGGGTGGGGGTGAGCAGTTCTTC.

The genes are TRBV24-1 and TRBJ2-1; D unresolved. V lost 0 bases to trimming and J lost 7 bases, with 9 bases between them. The germline V gene encodes CDR1 KGHDR and CDR2 SFDVKD. The CDR3 length is 14 residues. As DNA, the CDR3 is TGTGCCACCAGTGATTTGTTTCCTGGGAATGAGCAGTTCTTC. Translated, it gives CATSDLFPGNEQFF.

CDR3 sequence (DNA): TGTGCCAGCAGCGTAGGAATGGGGAGGTCGTATGGCTACACCTTC. This translates into CASSVGMGRSYGYTF. V and J are TRBV9 and TRBJ1-2, with D uncertain. Trimming removed 0 bases at V and 5 bases at J, with 14 bases between. The CDR3 sequence is 15 residues long. Germline V gene lookup returns CDR1 SGDLS and CDR2 YYNGEE.

This clone was detected a few times. The genes are TRBV9 and TRBJ1-2, with 7 bases identical to TRBD1. The CDR3 has 15 amino acids. From germline, CDR1 is SGDLS and CDR2 YYNGEE. J lost 2 bases, V lost 4 bases, and 8 bases had no gene match. The CDR3 DNA follows: TGTGCCAGCAGCACCGGGACAGCGACGAACTATGGCTACACCTTC. Amino acids: CASSTGTATNYGYTF.

V gene TRBV28 combines with J gene TRBJ2-7; 9 bases map to TRBD2. This CDR3 region has 17 residues. Trimming removed 3 bases from V and 0 bases from J; junction bases left unmatched: 9. Germline CDR1 MDHEN, CDR2 SYDVKM. The CDR3 nucleotides read TGTGCCAGCAGTTTGCGGCGGGGGGGCTTGAGCTCCTACGAGCAGTACTTC. Its translation: CASSLRRGGLSSYEQYF.

The chain links TRBV5-6 to TRBJ2-7; D is tentatively TRBD1 or TRBD2 (5 bases each). Germline V CDR1 and CDR2: SGHDT, YYEEEE. The V gene lost 3 bases and the J gene lost 2 bases, with 9 bases spanning the gap. This CDR3 region has 13 residues. This CDR3 is CASSWGSPYEQYF. In nucleotides, the CDR3 is TGTGCCAGCAGCTGGGGGTCCCCCTACGAGCAGTACTTC.